A selection of T cell receptor beta chains follows, all from one sample in a study of blood T cell repertoires in COVID-19. TCRdb's table, derived via immunoSEQ multiplex PCR, lists solely in-frame clones and lacks some. The repertoire holds around 58,000 clones, with approximately 92% as singletons. What was sequenced was peripheral blood. These receptors were taken from a human donor with active COVID-19. The donor label of this sample is uncertain. CDR3s include the opening cysteine and the closing phenylalanine or tryptophan. D genes are given only for firm matches. Expanded clones get a size class; other rows say once, few or many, or leave the size out.

>.|TRBD2|TRBV7-9|TRBJ2-7
CASSLNGLAGSEQYF
TGTGCCAGCAGCTTAAACGGACTAGCGGGATCCGAGCAGTACTTC
>.|TRBD1|TRBV6-6|TRBJ2-3
CASSSSQGADTQYF
TGTGCCAGCAGTTCCTCCCAGGGGGCAGATACGCAGTATTTT
>.|TRBD2|TRBV6-6|TRBJ2-7
CASTITSGPYEQYF
TGTGCCAGCACTATAACTAGCGGGCCTTACGAGCAGTACTTC
>.|.|TRBV12-3/TRBV12-4|TRBJ2-7
CASSLGGEQYF
TGTGCCAGCAGTTTGGGGGGTGAGCAGTACTTC
>.|TRBD2|TRBV6-5|TRBJ2-7
CATPSRGGSYEQYF
TGTGCCACCCCCAGCCGGGGAGGGAGCTACGAGCAGTACTTC
>.|.|TRBV7-2|TRBJ2-5
CASSLDLGTQYF
TGTGCCAGCAGCTTAGACCTCGGGACCCAGTACTTC
>.|TRBD2|TRBV28|TRBJ2-1
CASSLRALRLAGDHWNEQFF
TGTGCCAGTAGTTTAAGGGCCCTCCGGCTAGCGGGGGACCACTGGAATGAGCAGTTCTTC
>once|TRBD1|TRBV28|TRBJ1-5
CASSPTGQGNRNQPQHF
TGTGCCAGCAGCCCAACTGGACAGGGGAATCGCAATCAGCCCCAGCATTTT
>.|TRBD2|TRBV2|TRBJ2-3
CASSDLGGGTDTQYF
TGTGCCAGCAGTGACCTCGGGGGGGGCACAGATACGCAGTATTTT
>.|.|TRBV18|TRBJ2-5
CASSPGRNQETQYF
TGTGCCAGCTCCCCTGGCAGGAATCAAGAGACCCAGTACTTC
>.|.|TRBV9|TRBJ1-4
CASTPGGGGEKLFF
TGTGCCAGCACTCCGGGGGGCGGAGGGGAAAAACTGTTTTTT
>once|.|TRBV11-3|TRBJ2-3
CASSQGAEADTQYF
TGTGCCAGCAGCCAAGGGGCAGAGGCGGATACGCAGTATTTT
>.|TRBD1|TRBV24-1|TRBJ2-1
CATSDRRDRVDEQFF
TGTGCCACCAGTGATCGCCGGGACAGGGTCGATGAGCAGTTCTTC
>.|.|TRBV3-1/TRBV3-2|TRBJ2-2
CASLGQSNTGELFF
TGTGCCAGCTTAGGACAGTCGAACACCGGGGAGCTGTTTTTT
>.|TRBD1|TRBV6-5|TRBJ1-3
CASSYGQGSSGNTIYF
TGTGCCAGCAGTTACGGACAGGGAAGCTCTGGAAACACCATATATTTT
>.|TRBD1|TRBV27|TRBJ2-1
CASRKQGLYNEQFF
TGTGCCAGCAGGAAACAGGGGTTATACAATGAGCAGTTCTTC